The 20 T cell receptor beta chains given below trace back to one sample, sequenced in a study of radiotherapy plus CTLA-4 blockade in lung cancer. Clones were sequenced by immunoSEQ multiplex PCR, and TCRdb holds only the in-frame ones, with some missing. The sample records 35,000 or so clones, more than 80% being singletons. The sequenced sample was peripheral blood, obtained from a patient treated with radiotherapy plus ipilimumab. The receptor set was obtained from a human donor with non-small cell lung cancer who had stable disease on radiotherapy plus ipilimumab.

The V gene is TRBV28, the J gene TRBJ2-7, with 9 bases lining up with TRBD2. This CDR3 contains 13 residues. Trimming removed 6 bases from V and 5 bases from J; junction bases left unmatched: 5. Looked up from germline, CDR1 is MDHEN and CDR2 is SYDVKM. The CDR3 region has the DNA TGTGCCAGCAGACTTAGCGGGAGTGACGAGCAGTACTTC. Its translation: CASRLSGSDEQYF.

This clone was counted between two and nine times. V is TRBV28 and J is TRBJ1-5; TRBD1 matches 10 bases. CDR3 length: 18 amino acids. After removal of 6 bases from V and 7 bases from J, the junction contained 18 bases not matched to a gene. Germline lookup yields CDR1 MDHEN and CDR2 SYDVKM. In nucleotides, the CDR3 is TGTGCCAGCAGCCAGAGACAGGGGGCGCGGACTCTTCTCCAGCCCCAGCATTTT. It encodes CASSQRQGARTLLQPQHF.

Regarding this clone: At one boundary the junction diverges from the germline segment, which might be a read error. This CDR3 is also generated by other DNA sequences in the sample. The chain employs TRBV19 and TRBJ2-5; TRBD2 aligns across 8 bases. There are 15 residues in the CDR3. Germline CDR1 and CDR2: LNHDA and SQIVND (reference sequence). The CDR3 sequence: CASSIVAGLQETQYF. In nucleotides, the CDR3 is TGTGCCAGCAGTATAGTAGCGGGACTCCAAGAGACCCAGTACTTC. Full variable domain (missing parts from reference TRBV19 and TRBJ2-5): DGGITQSPKYLFRKEGQNVTLSCEQNLNHDAMYWYRQDPGQGLRLIYYSQIVNDFQKGDIAEGYSVSREKKESFPLTVTSAQKNPTAFYLCASSIVAGLQETQYFGPGTRLLVL.

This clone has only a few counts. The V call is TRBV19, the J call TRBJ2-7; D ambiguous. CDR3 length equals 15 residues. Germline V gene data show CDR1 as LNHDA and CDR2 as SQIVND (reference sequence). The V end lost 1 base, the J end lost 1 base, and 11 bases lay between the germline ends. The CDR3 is CASSIGAALSYEQYF. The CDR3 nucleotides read TGTGCCAGTAGTATAGGGGCAGCCCTTTCCTACGAGCAGTACTTC.

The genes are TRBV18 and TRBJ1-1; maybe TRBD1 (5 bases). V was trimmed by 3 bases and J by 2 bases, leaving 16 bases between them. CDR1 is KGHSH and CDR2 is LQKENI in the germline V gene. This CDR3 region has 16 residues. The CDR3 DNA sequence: TGTGCCAGCTCACCCCCCCCGGGGAGGGGAAACACTGAAGCTTTCTTT. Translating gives CASSPPPGRGNTEAFF.

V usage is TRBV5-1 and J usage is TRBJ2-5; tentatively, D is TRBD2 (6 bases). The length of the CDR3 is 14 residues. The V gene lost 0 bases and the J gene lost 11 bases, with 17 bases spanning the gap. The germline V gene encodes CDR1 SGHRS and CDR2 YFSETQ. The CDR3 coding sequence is TGCGCCAGCAGCTTGGTTCCCGGGAGCTTAGAGCAGTACTTC. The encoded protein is CASSLVPGSLEQYF.

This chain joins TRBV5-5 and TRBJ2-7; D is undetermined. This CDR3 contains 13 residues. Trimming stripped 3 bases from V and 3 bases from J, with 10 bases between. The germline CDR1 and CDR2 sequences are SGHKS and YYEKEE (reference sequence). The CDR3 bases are TGTGCCAGCAGCTCAGGTGTCGACTACGAGCAGTACTTC. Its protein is CASSSGVDYEQYF.

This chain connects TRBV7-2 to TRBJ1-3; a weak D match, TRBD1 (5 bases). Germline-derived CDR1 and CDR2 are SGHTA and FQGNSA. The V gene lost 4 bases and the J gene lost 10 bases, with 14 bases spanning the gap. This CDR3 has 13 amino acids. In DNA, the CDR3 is TGTGCCAGCAGCTCCCCCGCCTCAGGGACCATATATTTT. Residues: CASSSPASGTIYF.

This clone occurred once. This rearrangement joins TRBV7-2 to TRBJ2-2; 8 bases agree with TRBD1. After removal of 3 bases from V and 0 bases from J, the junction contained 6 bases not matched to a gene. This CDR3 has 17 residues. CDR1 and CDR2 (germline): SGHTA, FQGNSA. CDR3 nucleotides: TGTGCCAGCAGCTTTCCCCTCAGGGGGCCGAACACCGGGGAGCTGTTTTTT. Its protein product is CASSFPLRGPNTGELFF.

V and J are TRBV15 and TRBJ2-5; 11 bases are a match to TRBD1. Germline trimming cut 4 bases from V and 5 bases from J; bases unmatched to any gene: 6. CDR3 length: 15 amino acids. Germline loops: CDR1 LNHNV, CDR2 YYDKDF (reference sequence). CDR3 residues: CATSNRTGGLETQYF. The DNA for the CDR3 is TGTGCCACCAGCAATAGGACAGGGGGCTTGGAGACCCAGTACTTC.

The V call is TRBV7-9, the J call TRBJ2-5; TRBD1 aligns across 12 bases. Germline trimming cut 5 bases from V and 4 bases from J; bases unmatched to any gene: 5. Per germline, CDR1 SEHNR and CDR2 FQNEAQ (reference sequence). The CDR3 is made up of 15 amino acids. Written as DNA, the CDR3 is TGTGCCAGCAGCCACGCGGGACAGGGGGCAGAGACCCAGTACTTC. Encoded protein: CASSHAGQGAETQYF.

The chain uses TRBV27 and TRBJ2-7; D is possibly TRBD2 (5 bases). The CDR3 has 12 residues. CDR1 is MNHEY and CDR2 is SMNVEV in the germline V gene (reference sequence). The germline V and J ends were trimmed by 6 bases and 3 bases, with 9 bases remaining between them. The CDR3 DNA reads TGTGCCAGCAGGCGCGAGGGCTACGAGCAGTACTTC. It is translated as CASRREGYEQYF.

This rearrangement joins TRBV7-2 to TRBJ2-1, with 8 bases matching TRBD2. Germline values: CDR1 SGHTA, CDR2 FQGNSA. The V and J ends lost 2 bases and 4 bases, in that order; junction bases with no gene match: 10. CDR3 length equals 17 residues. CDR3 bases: TGTGCCAGCAGCTTATACCCCAGCGGGGGACGATACAATGAGCAGTTCTTC. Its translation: CASSLYPSGGRYNEQFF.

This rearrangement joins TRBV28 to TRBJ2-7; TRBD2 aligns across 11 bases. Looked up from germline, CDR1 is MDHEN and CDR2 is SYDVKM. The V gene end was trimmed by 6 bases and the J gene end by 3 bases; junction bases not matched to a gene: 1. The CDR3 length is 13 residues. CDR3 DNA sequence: TGTGCCAGCAGACTAGCGGGGGTCTACGAGCAGTACTTC. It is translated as CASRLAGVYEQYF. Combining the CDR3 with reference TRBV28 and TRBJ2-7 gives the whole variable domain DVKVTQSSRYLVKRTGEKVFLECVQDMDHENMFWYRQDPGLGLRLIYFSYDVKMKEKGDIPEGYSVSREKKERFSLILESASTNQTSMYLCASRLAGVYEQYFGPGTRLTVT.

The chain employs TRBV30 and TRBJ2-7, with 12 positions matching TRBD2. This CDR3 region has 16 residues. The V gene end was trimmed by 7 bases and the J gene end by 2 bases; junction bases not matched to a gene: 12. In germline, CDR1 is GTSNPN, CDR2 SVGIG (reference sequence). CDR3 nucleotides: TGTGCCTCTCATCCCGGGACTAGCGGGCCCACCTACGAGCAGTACTTC. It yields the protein CASHPGTSGPTYEQYF. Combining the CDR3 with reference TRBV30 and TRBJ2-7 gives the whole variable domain SQTIHQWPATLVQPVGSPLSLECTVEGTSNPNLYWYRQAAGRGLQLLFYSVGIGQISSEVPQNLSASRPQDRQFILSSKKLLLSDSGFYLCASHPGTSGPTYEQYFGPGTRLTVT.

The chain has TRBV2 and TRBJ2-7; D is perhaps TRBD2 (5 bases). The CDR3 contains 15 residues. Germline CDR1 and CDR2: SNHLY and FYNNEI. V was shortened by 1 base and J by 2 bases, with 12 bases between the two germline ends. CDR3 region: CASSEDVRGAYEQYF. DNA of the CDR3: TGTGCCAGCAGTGAAGACGTCCGGGGAGCCTACGAGCAGTACTTC.

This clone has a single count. Here the CDR3 DNA reads TGCGCCAGCAGCCAAGACCCGGGGGGAGGTCATCTAATCTACGAGCAGTACTTC. This encodes CASSQDPGGGHLIYEQYF. V and J are TRBV4-3 and TRBJ2-7; 7 positions agree with TRBD2. The V gene's germline CDR1 is LGHNA and CDR2 YSLEER. CDR3 length equals 18 residues. V lost 0 bases to trimming and J lost 3 bases; unmatched junction nucleotides: 14.

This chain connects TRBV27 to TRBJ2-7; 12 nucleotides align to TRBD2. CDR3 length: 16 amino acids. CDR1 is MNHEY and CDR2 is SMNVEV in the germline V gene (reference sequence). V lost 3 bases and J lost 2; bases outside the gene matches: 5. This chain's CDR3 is CASSFLGTSGPYEQYF. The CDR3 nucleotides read TGTGCCAGCAGTTTCCTCGGGACTAGCGGGCCCTACGAGCAGTACTTC.

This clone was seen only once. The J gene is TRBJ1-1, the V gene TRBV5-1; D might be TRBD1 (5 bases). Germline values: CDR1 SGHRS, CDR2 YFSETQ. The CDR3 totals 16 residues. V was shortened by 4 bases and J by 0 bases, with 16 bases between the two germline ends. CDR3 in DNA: TGCGCCAGCAGCCCCGGCCAGGGAGGTATGAACACTGAAGCTTTCTTT. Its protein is CASSPGQGGMNTEAFF.

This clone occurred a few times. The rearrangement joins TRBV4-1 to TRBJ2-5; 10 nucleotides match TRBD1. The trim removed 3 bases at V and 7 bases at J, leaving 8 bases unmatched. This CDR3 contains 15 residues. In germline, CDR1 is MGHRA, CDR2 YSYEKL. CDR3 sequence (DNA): TGCGCCAGCAGCCATCTCGACAGGGGGCAGCCGACCCAGTACTTC. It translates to CASSHLDRGQPTQYF.